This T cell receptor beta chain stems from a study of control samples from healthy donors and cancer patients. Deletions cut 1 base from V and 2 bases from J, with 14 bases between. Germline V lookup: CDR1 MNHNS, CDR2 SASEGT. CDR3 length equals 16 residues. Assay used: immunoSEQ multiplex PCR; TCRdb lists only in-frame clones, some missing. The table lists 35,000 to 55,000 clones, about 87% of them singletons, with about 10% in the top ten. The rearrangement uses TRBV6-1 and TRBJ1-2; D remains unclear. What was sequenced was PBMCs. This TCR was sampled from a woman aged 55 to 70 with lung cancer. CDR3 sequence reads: CASSEVGLDGNYGYTF. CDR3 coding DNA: TGTGCCAGCAGTGAAGTAGGGTTAGACGGGAACTATGGCTACACCTTC.